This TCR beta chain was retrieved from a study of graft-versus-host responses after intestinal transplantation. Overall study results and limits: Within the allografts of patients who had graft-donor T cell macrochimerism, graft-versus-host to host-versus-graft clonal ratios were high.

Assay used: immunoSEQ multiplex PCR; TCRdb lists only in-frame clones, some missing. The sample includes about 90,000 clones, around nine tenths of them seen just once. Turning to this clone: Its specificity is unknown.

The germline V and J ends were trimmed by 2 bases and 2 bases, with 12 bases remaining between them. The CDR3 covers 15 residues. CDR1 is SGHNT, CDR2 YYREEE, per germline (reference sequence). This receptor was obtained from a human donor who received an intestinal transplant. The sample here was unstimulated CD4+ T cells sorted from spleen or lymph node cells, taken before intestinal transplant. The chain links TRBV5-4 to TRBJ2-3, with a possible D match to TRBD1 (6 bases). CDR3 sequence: CASSFEYRATDTQYF. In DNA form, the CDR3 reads TGTGCCAGCAGCTTTGAATACAGGGCCACAGATACGCAGTATTTT.